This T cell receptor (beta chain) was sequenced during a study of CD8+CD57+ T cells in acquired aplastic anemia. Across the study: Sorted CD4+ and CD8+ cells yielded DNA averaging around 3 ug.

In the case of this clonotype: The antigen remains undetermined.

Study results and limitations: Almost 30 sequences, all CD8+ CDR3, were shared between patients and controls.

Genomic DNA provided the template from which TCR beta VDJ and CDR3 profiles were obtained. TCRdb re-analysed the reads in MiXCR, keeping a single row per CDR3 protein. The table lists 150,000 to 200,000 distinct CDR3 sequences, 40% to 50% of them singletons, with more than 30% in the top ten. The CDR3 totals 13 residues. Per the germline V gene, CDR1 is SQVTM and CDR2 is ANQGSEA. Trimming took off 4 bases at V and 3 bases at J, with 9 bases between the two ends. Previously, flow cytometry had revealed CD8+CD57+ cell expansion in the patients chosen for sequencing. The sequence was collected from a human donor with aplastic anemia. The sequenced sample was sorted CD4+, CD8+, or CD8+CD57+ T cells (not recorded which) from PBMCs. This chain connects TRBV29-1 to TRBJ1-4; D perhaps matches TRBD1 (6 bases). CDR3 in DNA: TGCAGCGTTGTAAGGGGGGCTAATGAAAAACTGTTTTTT. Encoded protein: CSVVRGANEKLFF.